This section outlines one T cell receptor (beta chain) sequence together with its context. Its antigen remains undetermined. No per-base quality is available; no much larger clone lies one base away. This entry belongs to a study of regulatory T cells in long-lasting Graves disease (dated by TCRdb to the early 2020s). As for the study more broadly: Antithyroid drugs had been taken for less than 3 months by newly diagnosed Graves' disease patients. Patients with persistent Graves' disease were compared with patients with newly diagnosed Graves' disease using TCR sequencing and RNA sequencing of peripheral blood. A total of roughly 35 samples were covered by TCR sequencing, comprising approximately 13 persistent and roughly 20 newly diagnosed Graves' disease patients. The study took place in China and was registered as a clinical trial.

Broader findings and caveats from the paper: Patients with persistent disease shared more public clonotypes (fewer than 3,000) than newly diagnosed patients did (approximately 970). Sequencing and analysis were limited to the TCR beta chain. The study examined only peripheral blood because the primary lesion, thyroid tissue, could not be accessed. Persistent Graves' disease patients showed lower TCR Shannon entropy and fewer highly expanded clones than newly diagnosed patients, suggesting clonal expansion. The small sample size was acknowledged by the authors as a limitation that may reduce accuracy.

The time point label for this specimen denotes: newly diagnosed GD, antithyroid drugs for less than 3 months. For both TCR sequencing and RNA sequencing, RNA was extracted from PBMCs in TRIzol. The diagnosis of Graves' disease followed American Thyroid Association guidelines. Recruitment of patients was carried out at an endocrinology department in Xi'an, China. Each patient gave around 9 milliliters of peripheral blood, collected in an EDTA anticoagulant tube. PBMCs were isolated by Ficoll Paque Plus density gradient separation without further T cell sorting. An Agilent 2100 Bioanalyzer and agarose gel were used to check RNA quality, while a NanoDrop 2000 measured RNA concentration. Library preparation employed multiplex PCR. Sequencing relied on an Illumina HiSeq 4000. To build TCR beta libraries, CDR3 regions were amplified by Arm-PCR using iRepertoire HTBI primers. Before sequencing, the PCR products underwent gel purification. On the study's bioinformatics: A total of around 59 TRBV and approximately 15 TRBJ segments were identified across samples and were used for gene usage analysis of CDR3 amino acid clonotypes. COPE and FqMerger were used to merge the filtered high-quality paired reads into contigs. BLAST was used to align contigs to IMGT TRBV, TRBD and TRBJ reference genes, with CDR3 defined following IMGT. Clonotypes above 0.1% frequency were classified as highly expanded clones. Repertoire diversity was measured by Shannon entropy, and V-J evenness by the Gini coefficient. A clonotype found in more than one individual was treated as public. The public reads were run again by TCRdb, first through fastp at Q25 and then through MiXCR, and only productive beta chains were kept. Entries are consolidated by CDR3 protein sequence, retaining the most common genes and DNA. The V and J calls were not made by the authors but by TCRdb's processing. In this sample the table shows 360,000 or so distinct CDR3 sequences, approximately 12% of which occur a single time. The ten top clones hold approximately 20% of the sample.

These data also featured in a second study, about T cells in Graves' hyperthyroidism and ophthalmopathy. Drawing on the second study: Stable Graves' hyperthyroidism was defined as no progression to ophthalmopathy during 18 months of follow-up. Hyperthyroidism patients were newly diagnosed, had a disease duration of under 2 months, and were aged 18 to 65 years. The study excluded patients with uncontrolled infections, other autoimmune diseases, pregnancy or lactation. Clinical symptoms, serum thyroxine and TRAb, thyroid ultrasound, and orbital computed tomography formed the basis for the diagnoses. A first-round RT-PCR of the TCR CDR3 used the HTBI primer set with the Qiagen OneStep RT-PCR kit. Most expanded thyroid clonotypes (frequency above 0.001) were also detected in blood, a finding suggesting that blood repertoires may reflect thyroid immune responses. A 13 V-J signature model separated ophthalmopathy from stable hyperthyroidism, with 87.88% sensitivity and just under 84% specificity in cross-validation and 80%/75% in testing. In validation, the model predicted progression to ophthalmopathy with 55% to 71% sensitivity and roughly 75% specificity, a median of 6.5 months before onset. To identify TCR V-J signatures that set the groups apart, the researchers used a discovery cohort of 100 or so patients, made up of 40 to 45 with Graves' ophthalmopathy and 57 with stable Graves' hyperthyroidism. An independent validation cohort of about 20 hyperthyroidism patients and approximately 16 patients who later progressed to ophthalmopathy tested prospective prediction of ophthalmopathy. For training and testing, the 100 or so patients in the discovery cohort were randomly divided in a 7:3 ratio. In six Graves' hyperthyroidism patients, the study also compared T-cell repertoires from thyroid tissue with T-cell repertoires from blood. After sampling, hyperthyroidism patients received methimazole starting at 30 mg daily, and ophthalmopathy patients received high-dose intravenous methylprednisolone. Libraries were constructed in a second round of multiplex PCR, after which size selection and purification were performed. Paired-end sequencing of the libraries was performed with 100 bp reads on an Illumina HiSeq2000. SOAPnuke was used to process the raw data, with reads discarded if the reads contained adapters or uncalled bases, had a mean Phred below 15, or lacked an exact constant-primer or identifier match. COPE v1.2.5 was used to merge the high-quality paired reads, and each unique nucleotide sequence was defined as a clonotype. MiTCR v1.1 was used to align the clonotypes against IMGT TRBV, TRBD and TRBJ reference segments. Analysis was restricted to V-J combinations with a frequency above 0.0001, which covered about 99% of repertoires. A TCS score was defined as the ratio between F50 (clonal expansion) and ExV (chaos), using BLOSUM62-based TCRdist between CDR3 peptides within each V-J. Welch's t-statistics and random forest reduced just over 500 V-J features to about 13, which were used in a naive Bayes classifier (R e1071). Sample size was not statistically predetermined, and blinding of investigators to group allocation was not performed. According to the paper, TCR Vbeta CDR3 sequencing was carried out on roughly 130 peripheral blood samples, which came from about 45 ophthalmopathy, about 75 hyperthyroidism and roughly 17 progressor patients.

This receptor was obtained from a woman under 30 with Graves disease. Donor details come from another sample of the same person, matched by shared clones. Sequencing was performed on peripheral blood mononuclear cells (PBMCs), taken at new diagnosis, from a patient treated with antithyroid drugs.

For the CDR3, the sequence is CASSQEYRTGGGGYTF. DNA sequence: TGTGCCAGCAGCCAAGAATACCGGACAGGGGGGGGTGGCTACACCTTC. Rearrangement joined TRBV4-2 to TRBJ1-2, with 10 junctional bases fitting TRBD1. The CDR3 contains 16 residues, cysteine and phenylalanine counted. Of the read, only the CDR3 DNA is kept; its 48 bases are in frame from base 1. CDR1 LGHNA and CDR2 YNFKEQ were looked up in the germline V gene. The junction shows trimming of 0 bases on V and 7 bases on J, and the gene matches do not reach 8 bases of it.